A selection of T cell receptor beta chains follows, all from one sample in a study of patients and donors after allogeneic stem cell transplantation. TCRdb reanalysed the RT-PCR reads using MiXCR and keeps one entry per CDR3 protein. The data contain about 150,000 distinct CDR3 sequences, over 30% of them singletons. The specimen was blood, either unsorted or a sorted T cell fraction (not recorded which). These receptors all stem from a human donor who was either an allogeneic HSCT recipient or a stem cell or donor lymphocyte infusion donor (not recorded which). It is not recorded whose cells these are; they may come from a transplant donor. The conserved cysteine and the conserved F or W are not part of the CDR3 here. Fields, in order: CDR3 protein, V gene, J gene.

CDR3aa: ASSLETLYEQY
v_gene: TRBV12-3/TRBV12-4
j_gene: TRBJ2-7

CDR3aa: ASSPGTGARTDTQY
v_gene: TRBV5-1
j_gene: TRBJ2-3

CDR3aa: ASSFPDRWGYT
v_gene: TRBV12-3/TRBV12-4
j_gene: TRBJ1-2

CDR3aa: ASSTLGQAESYGYT
v_gene: TRBV12-3/TRBV12-4
j_gene: TRBJ1-2

CDR3aa: ASSSTGEKLF
v_gene: TRBV12-3/TRBV12-4
j_gene: TRBJ1-4

CDR3aa: ASSPVRTGNSGNTIY
v_gene: TRBV11-2
j_gene: TRBJ1-3

CDR3aa: ASSFGPSGNTIY
v_gene: TRBV12-3/TRBV12-4
j_gene: TRBJ1-3

CDR3aa: ASSFPRQGEITDTQY
v_gene: TRBV28
j_gene: TRBJ2-3

CDR3aa: SLWTETGELF
v_gene: TRBV29-1
j_gene: TRBJ2-2

CDR3aa: ATSRGGRYGYT
v_gene: TRBV15
j_gene: TRBJ1-2